The rows below give T cell receptor beta chains drawn from one sample of a study of radiotherapy plus CTLA-4 blockade in lung cancer. Repertoires were generated with immunoSEQ multiplex PCR, while TCRdb's copy carries only in-frame clones and drops some. The table shows 40,000 to 50,000 clones, with approximately 78% occurring only once. This material consisted of peripheral blood, taken from a patient treated with radiotherapy plus ipilimumab. The receptors were gathered from a human donor with non-small cell lung cancer who had stable disease on radiotherapy plus ipilimumab. CDR3s leave out the opening cysteine and the closing phenylalanine or tryptophan. Fields, in order: clone size, V gene, CDR3 protein. A row's size may be missing; if present it is once, few, many or a size class.

-	TRBV7-2	ASSFTRSTGELF
few	TRBV7-2	ASSLAGTSVFPYNEQF
-	TRBV29-1	SVEHRGRGEQY
-	TRBV20-1	SAYRVGYT
-	TRBV28	ASSLNRGGYEQY
few	TRBV19	ASSIGQGAETQY
-	TRBV27	ASSFLRNTEAF
-	TRBV30	ACYFQGPRYGYT
-	TRBV2	ASSPRQGDTGYT
few	TRBV18	ASSPSGSLEQY
once	TRBV7-2	ASSIGYQGFEQY
-	TRBV29-1	SVRTGAPNYGYT
-	TRBV6-5	ASSYSALAGAGELF
once	TRBV18	ASSLGGMASGYNEQF
-	TRBV7-9	ASSLDKARGIYGYT
few	TRBV29-1	SVHPRGEQSETQY
-	TRBV9	ASSGPTGIHSGANVLT
-	TRBV5-6	ASSFTSGSLREQY
-	TRBV27	ASSFTSGSYEQY
few	TRBV5-1	ASSFKAGGGTDTQY
-	TRBV7-2	ASSLGGAGANVLT
-	TRBV5-8	ATNTRTGRYEQY
-	TRBV19	ASSISDIQY
-	TRBV30	AWRRQGSQETQY
-	TRBV5-6	ASSFKSPEQY
-	TRBV9	ASSVGGSYEQY
-	TRBV7-9	ASSSPRGGGFGGYT
-	TRBV13	ASSGGRLAGVEDTQY
-	TRBV2	ASTPPYGLAGITGELF
-	TRBV7-9	ASSLALGGTEAF
-	TRBV5-1	ASRVGGNYGYT
-	TRBV19	ASSVPQTATSGNTIY